The TCR beta chain described here comes from a study of blood T cell repertoires in COVID-19. On the study more broadly: The samples span acute and convalescent COVID-19 from the United States, Italy and Spain. PBMCs, B-cell-depleted T cells, or T cells provided the cDNA or gDNA that made up the material.

Individuals drawn from about 26 US areas were roughly 18 to 95 years old. Assignment of participants to cohorts was predicated upon participant-reported clinical history. This clone was seen just once. The length of the CDR3 is 15 residues. Trimming stripped 2 bases from V and 1 base from J, with 9 bases between. Looked up from germline, CDR1 is MNHNY and CDR2 is SVGAGI (reference sequence). Measured with immunoSEQ multiplex PCR; TCRdb has only the in-frame clones, and not every one. In the table there are 350,000 to 400,000 clones, roughly 91% of which are singletons. The chain joins TRBV6-6 to TRBJ1-5; weak D call: TRBD1 (6 bases). The sequenced sample consisted of PBMCs or T cells enriched from blood (not recorded which). The source of this sequence is a woman in her twenties or thirties who had recovered from COVID-19. CDR3 loop: CASSYNGQSNQPQHF. The CDR3 nucleotides are TGTGCCAGCAGTTACAATGGACAGAGCAATCAGCCCCAGCATTTT.